This entry lists 29 T cell receptor beta chains sequenced from one sample in a study of cytomegalovirus exposure and HLA in healthy donors. Repertoires were generated with immunoSEQ multiplex PCR, while TCRdb's copy carries only in-frame clones and drops some. The data contain more than 140,000 clones, around 90% of them singletons. The sample was PBMCs. Receptor source: a woman between 18 and 29 years old in good health and CMV-seropositive.

The V and J genes are TRBV28 and TRBJ1-4, with D perhaps matching TRBD1 (5 bases). V lost 4 bases and J lost 8, with 5 bases in between. The CDR3 runs 11 residues. In germline, CDR1 is MDHEN, CDR2 SYDVKM. CDR3 nucleotide sequence: TGTGCCAGCAGTTGGACAGAAAAACTGTTTTTT. This gives the protein CASSWTEKLFF.

The chain carries TRBV27 and TRBJ2-3, with 12 bases that match TRBD2. Germline V gives CDR1 MNHEY, CDR2 SMNVEV (reference sequence). The CDR3 sequence is 15 residues long. J gave up 2 bases and V 7 bases, and 4 bases lay outside the gene matches. CDR3 DNA sequence: TGTGCCAGCACCACTAGCGGGAGGTACACAGATACGCAGTATTTT. Residues: CASTTSGRYTDTQYF.

CDR3 sequence reads: CASSIFYATHEQYF. The CDR3 bases are TGTGCCAGTAGTATCTTTTACGCAACTCACGAGCAGTACTTC. The V call is TRBV19, the J call TRBJ2-7; D remains unclear. V lost 3 bases, J lost 5 bases, and 14 bases lay in between. Germline V lookup: CDR1 LNHDA, CDR2 SQIVND (reference sequence). The CDR3 has 14 amino acids.

V usage is TRBV6-1 and J usage is TRBJ2-7; 10 nucleotides line up with TRBD2. Germline values: CDR1 MNHNS, CDR2 SASEGT. The CDR3 loop spans 14 amino acids. The V and J ends lost 7 bases and 0 bases, in that order; junction bases with no gene match: 3. In DNA form, the CDR3 reads TGTGCCAGCATCCCTAGCGGGAGCTCCTACGAGCAGTACTTC. Encoded protein: CASIPSGSSYEQYF.

The chain carries TRBV4-3 and TRBJ2-7; D uncertain. The ends were cut back, 0 bases at V and 1 base at J, with 19 bases in the middle. In germline, CDR1 is LGHNA, CDR2 YSLEER. The CDR3 covers 18 residues. CDR3: CASSQDLLVGDRSYEQYF. The CDR3 coding sequence is TGCGCCAGCAGCCAAGATCTGTTGGTGGGCGACCGGTCCTACGAGCAGTACTTC.

The V call is TRBV6-1, the J call TRBJ2-1; D is possibly TRBD2 (5 bases). V shed 4 bases and J shed 4 bases, with 17 bases lying between them. The CDR3 spans 16 residues. CDR1 and CDR2 (germline): MNHNS, SASEGT. The CDR3 region has the DNA TGTGCCAGCAGTGGGGGAAGAGGGATCGGTTACAATGAGCAGTTCTTC. Its translation is CASSGGRGIGYNEQFF.

This chain links TRBV6-5 with TRBJ1-1; weak D call: TRBD1 (6 bases). This CDR3 region has 14 residues. The germline gives CDR1 MNHEY, CDR2 SVGAGI. V was pared by 6 bases and J by 1 base, with 12 bases between. In DNA form, the CDR3 reads TGTGCCAGCAGACCGGGACAAGCGAACACTGAAGCTTTCTTT. This sequence encodes CASRPGQANTEAFF.

This chain uses TRBV5-1 with TRBJ2-4, with D perhaps TRBD2 (6 bases). The CDR3 totals 14 residues. From germline, CDR1 is SGHRS and CDR2 YFSETQ. Trimming removed 8 bases from V and 3 bases from J, with 15 bases in between. DNA of the CDR3: TGCGCCAGGAACCTTAGCGGAGACAAAAACATTCAGTACTTC. This gives the protein CARNLSGDKNIQYF.

As for this clone: Other DNA sequences from this sample encode an identical CDR3 as well. The chain couples TRBV7-2 to TRBJ2-1, with 15 bases fitting TRBD2. Germline V gene lookup returns CDR1 SGHTA and CDR2 FQGNSA. The CDR3 totals 15 residues. With V trimmed by 3 bases and J by 7 bases, 1 base remained unmatched. CDR3 loop: CASSLGTSGGNEQFF. The CDR3 DNA reads as TGTGCCAGCAGCTTGGGGACTAGCGGGGGGAATGAGCAGTTCTTC.

The genes are TRBV27 and TRBJ1-5; D remains ambiguous. Germline V CDR1 and CDR2: MNHEY, SMNVEV (reference sequence). The CDR3 is made up of 14 amino acids. The V gene lost 5 bases and the J gene lost 0 bases, with 8 bases spanning the gap. The CDR3 reads CASSPTPSNQPQHF. The DNA for the CDR3 is TGTGCCAGCAGTCCGACTCCTAGCAATCAGCCCCAGCATTTT.

The chain combines TRBV11-2 with TRBJ1-1; no clear D. V was cut by 3 bases and J by 4 bases, with 12 bases left in between. CDR1 SGHAT and CDR2 FQNNGV come from the germline V gene. There are 14 residues in the CDR3. CDR3 protein: CASSLGGESTEAFF. DNA of the CDR3: TGTGCCAGCAGCTTGGGCGGGGAAAGCACTGAAGCTTTCTTT.

This clone was observed a single time. V gene TRBV2 combines with J gene TRBJ2-7, with D uncertain. Trimming left V 5 bases short and J 2 bases short, with 7 bases between. CDR1 and CDR2 (germline): SNHLY, FYNNEI. The CDR3 has 12 amino acids. CDR3 in DNA: TGTGCCAGCAGTTGGAGAGCCTACGAGCAGTACTTC. It yields the protein CASSWRAYEQYF.

The chain uses TRBV7-2 and TRBJ1-4; D is ambiguous. Per the germline V gene, CDR1 is SGHTA and CDR2 is FQGNSA. Trimming took 1 base from V and 6 from J, leaving 6 bases between them. The CDR3 is 13 amino acids. As DNA, the CDR3 is TGTGCCAGCAGCTTAGGCGGATATGAAAAACTGTTTTTT. This sequence encodes CASSLGGYEKLFF.

The V and J genes are TRBV6-1 and TRBJ2-7; TRBD2 is a possible D gene (6 bases). V lost 7 bases and J lost 5, with 21 bases in between. Germline V CDR1 and CDR2: MNHNS, SASEGT. This CDR3 is built from 15 residues. CDR3 loop: CASTLGHSGGDEQYF. The CDR3 DNA reads TGTGCCAGCACACTAGGCCACAGCGGAGGGGACGAGCAGTACTTC.

The rearrangement joins TRBV4-1 to TRBJ2-2; D is perhaps TRBD2 (6 bases). The germline V gene encodes CDR1 MGHRA and CDR2 YSYEKL. The CDR3 is 16 residues long. V was shortened by 2 bases and J by 1 base, with 11 bases between the two germline ends. DNA for the CDR3: TGCGCCAGCAGCCAACGCGGGGCCTTGAACACCGGGGAGCTGTTTTTT. Encoded protein: CASSQRGALNTGELFF.

The chain couples TRBV27 to TRBJ2-1; TRBD2 agrees at 7 bases. The germline CDR1 and CDR2 sequences are MNHEY and SMNVEV (reference sequence). This CDR3 comprises 15 residues. Unmatched junction bases numbered 7, after V lost 2 bases and J lost 6 bases. This chain's CDR3 is CASSLLAERLNEQFF. The CDR3 nucleotides read TGTGCCAGCAGTTTACTAGCGGAGAGACTCAATGAGCAGTTCTTC.

The rearrangement joins TRBV6-5 to TRBJ2-1, with TRBD2 matching over 8 bases. The ends lost 0 bases at V and 5 bases at J; junction bases unmatched: 6. Germline V gene lookup returns CDR1 MNHEY and CDR2 SVGAGI. The CDR3 contains 16 residues. CDR3 nucleotides: TGTGCCAGCAGTTACTCCCAAAGCGGGAGAAACAATGAGCAGTTCTTC. Translating gives CASSYSQSGRNNEQFF.

The chain is built from TRBV28 and TRBJ1-2; D uncertain. CDR1 is MDHEN and CDR2 is SYDVKM in the germline V gene. V shed 2 bases and J shed 4 bases, with 8 bases lying between them. The CDR3 covers 13 residues. In nucleotides, the CDR3 is TGTGCCAGCAGTTTAGGGTGGAGCTATGGCTACACCTTC. Amino acid sequence: CASSLGWSYGYTF.

This sequence joins TRBV15 and TRBJ1-2; TRBD1 agrees at 8 bases. The CDR3 extends over 15 amino acids. The ends lost 5 bases at V and 4 bases at J; junction bases unmatched: 9. CDR1 is LNHNV and CDR2 is YYDKDF in the germline V gene (reference sequence). In DNA form, the CDR3 reads TGTGCCACCAGCTCAGGGGGCGATAAGCTCTATGGCTACACCTTC. Protein sequence: CATSSGGDKLYGYTF.

With respect to this clone: Other DNA sequences in this sample translate to the same CDR3. V usage is TRBV7-6 and J usage is TRBJ2-7, with D possibly TRBD2 on 6 matching bases. Trimming shortened V by 1 base and J by 0 bases, and 10 bases separated the two germline ends. Germline V gives CDR1 SGHVS, CDR2 FNYEAQ. There are 15 residues in the CDR3. The CDR3 is CASSLGAGPSYEQYF. The CDR3 bases are TGTGCCAGCAGCTTAGGGGCGGGGCCCTCCTACGAGCAGTACTTC.

The chain joins TRBV6-5 to TRBJ1-2, with 9 nucleotides matching TRBD1. From germline, CDR1 is MNHEY and CDR2 SVGAGI. Trimming removed 2 bases from V and 8 bases from J; junction bases left unmatched: 12. The CDR3 has 16 amino acids. The CDR3 spells CASSYRGKTGGDGYTF. The CDR3 DNA reads as TGTGCCAGCAGTTACCGAGGGAAGACAGGGGGGGACGGCTACACCTTC.

This chain connects TRBV2 to TRBJ1-2; 9 nucleotides match TRBD1. V trimming: 6 bases; J trimming: 4 bases; junction bases outside the gene matches: 9. The CDR3 has 15 amino acids. Per germline, CDR1 SNHLY and CDR2 FYNNEI. CDR3 nucleotides: TGTGCCAGCAGGGTCACAGGGGGCAGGGGCTATGGCTACACCTTC. Protein sequence: CASRVTGGRGYGYTF.

The chain has TRBV28 and TRBJ2-3, with TRBD2 as a possible D gene (6 bases). This CDR3 contains 15 residues. The germline V gene encodes CDR1 MDHEN and CDR2 SYDVKM. Deletions cut 4 bases from V and 2 bases from J, with 13 bases between. The CDR3 bases are TGTGCCAGCAGTTCCCCCCAGCGGGCCACAGATACGCAGTATTTT. It yields the protein CASSSPQRATDTQYF.

The chain joins TRBV7-2 to TRBJ2-1; TRBD2 matches at 11 bases. The CDR3 totals 15 residues. Germline CDR1 is SGHTA and CDR2 is FQGNSA. The V gene end was trimmed by 5 bases and the J gene end by 6 bases; junction bases not matched to a gene: 6. CDR3 amino acids: CASSMGLADSNEQFF. CDR3 sequence (DNA): TGTGCCAGCAGCATGGGACTAGCGGACTCCAATGAGCAGTTCTTC.

The CDR3 loop is CASSRQGNTGELFF. In nucleotides, the CDR3 is TGTGCCAGCAGTCGACAGGGGAACACCGGGGAGCTGTTTTTT. V gene TRBV6-5 combines with J gene TRBJ2-2, with TRBD1 matching 7 bases. V lost 5 bases to trimming and J lost 1 base; unmatched junction nucleotides: 1. The CDR3 length is 14 residues. In germline, CDR1 is MNHEY, CDR2 SVGAGI.

The chain uses TRBV30 and TRBJ2-6; maybe TRBD1 (5 bases). The germline V gene has CDR1 GTSNPN and CDR2 SVGIG (reference sequence). The CDR3 spans 15 residues. V dropped 3 bases and J dropped 3 bases, with 12 bases sitting between them. CDR3 nucleotide sequence: TGTGCCTGGAGCGGAACAGGTTATGGGGCCAACGTCCTGACTTTC. This sequence encodes CAWSGTGYGANVLTF.

V usage is TRBV7-2 and J usage is TRBJ2-5; 8 nucleotides align to TRBD1. CDR3 length equals 16 residues. The V and J ends lost 5 bases and 5 bases, in that order; junction bases with no gene match: 13. Germline V gene lookup returns CDR1 SGHTA and CDR2 FQGNSA. For the CDR3, the DNA is TGTGCCAGCAGCATCGGACAGGGAAATATTTGGGAGACCCAGTACTTC. The encoded protein is CASSIGQGNIWETQYF.

The chain recombines TRBV6-1 with TRBJ2-7, with D possibly being TRBD1 (6 bases). Trimming cost V 7 bases and J 2 bases, with 15 bases left between them. The germline CDR1 and CDR2 sequences are MNHNS and SASEGT. The CDR3 has 14 amino acids. The CDR3 reads CASKNGQIPYEQYF. In DNA form, the CDR3 reads TGTGCCAGCAAAAATGGACAGATTCCCTACGAGCAGTACTTC.

The chain couples TRBV11-2 to TRBJ2-5; no reliable D call. Germline V gives CDR1 SGHAT, CDR2 FQNNGV. The V gene lost 1 base and the J gene lost 4 bases, with 10 bases spanning the gap. CDR3 length: 14 residues. CDR3 sequence: CASSLVVIRETQYF. In nucleotides, the CDR3 is TGTGCCAGCAGCTTAGTAGTCATAAGAGAGACCCAGTACTTC.